Listed below are T cell receptor beta chains from one sample, sequenced in a study of cytomegalovirus exposure and HLA in healthy donors. Profiled with immunoSEQ multiplex PCR; TCRdb holds only in-frame clones, not every one. This table lists tens of thousands of clones. Sequenced material: PBMCs. Receptors originate from a woman aged 30 to 39 in good health and CMV-seropositive. Each CDR3 is given with its conserved first and last residue. D genes are given only for firm matches.

J gene: TRBJ2-7
V gene: TRBV5-1
D gene: .
CDR3 protein: CASSLDPTGSVSEQYF
CDR3 DNA: TGCGCCAGCAGCTTGGACCCCACAGGGTCGGTCTCCGAGCAGTACTTC

J gene: TRBJ2-3
V gene: TRBV6-1
D gene: TRBD1
CDR3 protein: CASSDRGRGRTDTQYF
CDR3 DNA: TGTGCCAGCAGTGATCGGGGCAGGGGGCGAACAGATACGCAGTATTTT

J gene: TRBJ1-2
V gene: TRBV18
D gene: TRBD1
CDR3 protein: CASSPPSGGYGYTF
CDR3 DNA: TGTGCCAGCTCACCACCTTCAGGGGGGTATGGCTACACCTTC

J gene: TRBJ1-1
V gene: TRBV27
D gene: TRBD1
CDR3 protein: CASSFLQGAAAEAFF
CDR3 DNA: TGTGCCAGCAGTTTCTTACAGGGGGCCGCGGCTGAAGCTTTCTTT

J gene: TRBJ1-2
V gene: TRBV13
D gene: TRBD1
CDR3 protein: CASSSRDRENYGYTF
CDR3 DNA: TGTGCCAGCAGCTCCCGCGACAGGGAAAACTATGGCTACACCTTC

J gene: TRBJ2-3
V gene: TRBV5-1
D gene: .
CDR3 protein: CASSTGFSGTDTQYF
CDR3 DNA: TGCGCCAGCAGCACCGGTTTTTCGGGCACAGATACGCAGTATTTT

J gene: TRBJ2-7
V gene: TRBV18
D gene: .
CDR3 protein: CASSPLSGPQFEQYF
CDR3 DNA: TGTGCCAGCTCACCACTATCAGGGCCCCAGTTCGAGCAGTACTTC

J gene: TRBJ2-3
V gene: TRBV7-2
D gene: TRBD1
CDR3 protein: CASSTLTGGVLDTQYF
CDR3 DNA: TGTGCCAGCAGCACCCTGACAGGGGGCGTTCTAGATACGCAGTATTTT

J gene: TRBJ1-1
V gene: TRBV27
D gene: .
CDR3 protein: CASSDRDTEAFF
CDR3 DNA: TGTGCCAGCAGTGACAGAGACACTGAAGCTTTCTTT

J gene: TRBJ2-6
V gene: TRBV5-1
D gene: .
CDR3 protein: CASGLGHSGANVLTF
CDR3 DNA: TGCGCCAGCGGCCTTGGGCACTCTGGGGCCAACGTCCTGACTTTC

J gene: TRBJ2-2
V gene: TRBV11-3
D gene: TRBD1
CDR3 protein: CASSTRTGGNTGELFF
CDR3 DNA: TGTGCCAGCAGCACCCGGACAGGTGGGAACACCGGGGAGCTGTTTTTT

J gene: TRBJ1-5
V gene: TRBV6-5
D gene: .
CDR3 protein: CASSSTVNQPQHF
CDR3 DNA: TGTGCCAGCAGTTCGACAGTAAATCAGCCCCAGCATTTT

J gene: TRBJ1-1
V gene: TRBV7-7
D gene: TRBD1
CDR3 protein: CASSLGTGIEAFF
CDR3 DNA: TGTGCCAGCAGCCTCGGGACAGGTATTGAAGCTTTCTTT

J gene: TRBJ2-7
V gene: TRBV27
D gene: .
CDR3 protein: CASTDSAYEQYF
CDR3 DNA: TGTGCCAGCACGGACAGTGCCTACGAGCAGTACTTC

J gene: TRBJ2-1
V gene: TRBV6-1
D gene: .
CDR3 protein: CASSPGGGYEQFF
CDR3 DNA: TGTGCCAGCAGTCCCGGGGGAGGCTATGAGCAGTTCTTC

J gene: TRBJ2-2
V gene: TRBV2
D gene: TRBD2
CDR3 protein: CASSEALAGENTGELFF
CDR3 DNA: TGTGCCAGCAGTGAAGCCCTAGCGGGGGAGAACACCGGGGAGCTGTTTTTT

J gene: TRBJ2-5
V gene: TRBV20-1
D gene: .
CDR3 protein: CSASRVETQYF
CDR3 DNA: TGCAGTGCTAGCAGGGTAGAGACCCAGTACTTC

J gene: TRBJ1-1
V gene: TRBV5-1
D gene: .
CDR3 protein: CASSLEPSNTEAFF
CDR3 DNA: TGCGCCAGCAGCTTGGAGCCTTCAAACACTGAAGCTTTCTTT

J gene: TRBJ2-1
V gene: TRBV5-4
D gene: .
CDR3 protein: CASSRTGGSLAGVHNEQFF
CDR3 DNA: TGTGCCAGCAGCAGGACAGGGGGTTCCTTAGCGGGGGTTCACAATGAGCAGTTCTTC

J gene: TRBJ2-5
V gene: TRBV5-5
D gene: .
CDR3 protein: CASSGSGWYQETQYF
CDR3 DNA: TGTGCCAGCAGCGGCAGCGGCTGGTACCAAGAGACCCAGTACTTC

J gene: TRBJ1-2
V gene: TRBV28
D gene: TRBD1
CDR3 protein: CASNPTGSGYTF
CDR3 DNA: TGTGCCAGCAACCCGACAGGGAGCGGCTACACCTTC

J gene: TRBJ1-4
V gene: TRBV28
D gene: TRBD1
CDR3 protein: CASSPGTGVEKLFF
CDR3 DNA: TGTGCCAGCAGTCCTGGGACAGGGGTCGAAAAACTGTTTTTT

J gene: TRBJ1-2
V gene: TRBV5-4
D gene: TRBD1
CDR3 protein: CASSSMDRPNYGYTF
CDR3 DNA: TGTGCCAGCAGCTCAATGGACAGGCCTAACTATGGCTACACCTTC

J gene: TRBJ1-1
V gene: TRBV5-1
D gene: .
CDR3 protein: CASSFHRAGTEAFF
CDR3 DNA: TGCGCCAGCAGCTTCCACAGGGCTGGGACTGAAGCTTTCTTT